This is a list of T cell receptor beta chains from one sample in a study of Ad26.COV2.S vaccination and SARS-CoV-2 variants. TCRdb's copy holds only in-frame clones and misses some; the assay was immunoSEQ multiplex PCR. The top ten hold more than 1.5% of the sample, which has fewer than 400,000 clones, 86% seen once. Specimen: peripheral blood, collected in a trial of Ad26.COV2.S vaccine versus placebo. The receptors stem from a person between 18 and 65 years old who received the Ad26.COV2.S COVID-19 vaccine or a placebo. CDR3s include the opening cysteine and the closing phenylalanine or tryptophan. D genes are given only for firm matches. Size values are once, few and many counts, or a class for expanded clones, and some rows have none.

clone_size d_call j_call v_call cdr3_nt cdr3_aa
. . TRBJ1-4 TRBV5-6 TGTGCCAGCAGCCGCGGAAGGGCTGCGGGGGAAAAACTGTTTTTT CASSRGRAAGEKLFF
. . TRBJ2-3 TRBV5-1 TGCGCCAGCAGCTTCCAGGCCTTTCCTCCAGCGCAGTATTTT CASSFQAFPPAQYF
. . TRBJ1-5 TRBV2 TGTGCCAGCAGTCCCGGGGTCCCTAATCAGCCCCAGCATTTT CASSPGVPNQPQHF
. TRBD1 TRBJ2-1 TRBV27 TGTGCCAGCAGTCTCCGACAGGGGGTATACAATGAGCAGTTCTTC CASSLRQGVYNEQFF
once . TRBJ2-2 TRBV6-1 TGTGCCAGCAGTGATCTCCTAGGGGGTACCGGGGAGCTGTTTTTT CASSDLLGGTGELFF
. TRBD1 TRBJ1-6 TRBV27 TGTGCCAGCAGTCGCCGGGACAGCAATAATTCACCCCTCCACTTT CASSRRDSNNSPLHF
. . TRBJ2-7 TRBV6-5 TGTGCCAGCAGTACATATTCACAGGGACATCAGTACTTC CASSTYSQGHQYF
. . TRBJ2-1 TRBV7-9 TGTGCCAGCAGCTTAGCCAGTTACAATGAGCAGTTCTTC CASSLASYNEQFF
. TRBD2 TRBJ2-1 TRBV9 TGTGCCAGCAGCACGGGGGGAAGTCCCTACAATGAGCAGTTCTTC CASSTGGSPYNEQFF
. . TRBJ1-1 TRBV2 TGTGCCAGCAGGCTATTCCGGCGGACTGAAGCTTTCTTT CASRLFRRTEAFF
. . TRBJ1-2 TRBV7-9 TGTGCCAGCAGCCTGTTAAACTATGGCTACACCTTC CASSLLNYGYTF
. . TRBJ1-1 TRBV14 TGTGCCAGCGCGGGGGCTTCCAAAGGAGAGAACACTGAAGCTTTCTTT CASAGASKGENTEAFF
. . TRBJ2-2 TRBV6-5 TGTGCCAGCAGTTATAGGCAGATGTCCGGGGAGCTGTTTTTT CASSYRQMSGELFF
. . TRBJ1-6 TRBV30 TGTGCCTGGAGTTCCGGGGTTCCCAATTCACCCCTCCACTTT CAWSSGVPNSPLHF
few . TRBJ1-1 TRBV7-3 TGTGCCAGCAGCTTAACGGGGCGGGAGAACACTGAAGCTTTCTTT CASSLTGRENTEAFF
. . TRBJ2-7 TRBV6-6 TGTGCCAGCAGTTTCCCTGGACGGGAGCAGTACTTC CASSFPGREQYF
. . TRBJ1-4 TRBV18 TGTGCCAGCTCACGGAATCGGACTCGAACTAATGAAAAACTGTTTTTT CASSRNRTRTNEKLFF
. TRBD1 TRBJ1-1 TRBV6-6 TGTGCCAGCAATCAGGGGGTAAACACTGAAGCTTTCTTT CASNQGVNTEAFF
. TRBD1 TRBJ1-1 TRBV4-3 TGCGCCAGCAGCCACGGGGACAGGGAGAACACTGAAGCTTTCTTT CASSHGDRENTEAFF
. . TRBJ1-1 TRBV18 TGTGCCAGCTCAGAGGACAGGAACACTGAAGCTTTCTTT CASSEDRNTEAFF
. . TRBJ1-4 TRBV4-1 TGCGCCAGCAGCAGGGGTGGGTCAGGGGTTACAACTAATGAAAAACTGTTTTTT CASSRGGSGVTTNEKLFF
. . TRBJ1-2 TRBV7-9 TGTGCCAGCAGCTCTGGACGGATTCCAAACTATGGCTACACCTTC CASSSGRIPNYGYTF
. . TRBJ2-1 TRBV30 TGTGCCTGGAGTGTTAATGAGCAGTTCTTC CAWSVNEQFF
. . TRBJ1-1 TRBV24-1 TGTGCCACCAGTGATCCGGAGAGAAGCACTGAAGCTTTCTTT CATSDPERSTEAFF
few . TRBJ2-1 TRBV6-2/TRBV6-3 TGTGCCAGCAGTTCAGCGCCCGACATCTACAATGAGCAGTTCTTC CASSSAPDIYNEQFF
. . TRBJ1-2 TRBV7-9 TGTGCCAGCAGCTTAGTCATAGAGGGTACTAGCTATGGCTACACCTTC CASSLVIEGTSYGYTF
. TRBD1 TRBJ2-2 TRBV24-1 TGTGCCACCCTCTGGACAGGTAGGAACCACGCGAACACCGGGGAGCTGTTTTTT CATLWTGRNHANTGELFF
. . TRBJ1-2 TRBV3-1/TRBV3-2 TGTGCCAGCAGCCAAGATACAGGGCTCGGTGGCTACACCTTC CASSQDTGLGGYTF
. TRBD1 TRBJ1-2 TRBV30 TGTGCCTCTTGGACAGGGGAAAGGACCTCCTATGGCTACACCTTC CASWTGERTSYGYTF
once . TRBJ1-1 TRBV19 TGTGCCAGTAGTATTCGAGAACGGGTCGGTGAAGCTTTCTTT CASSIRERVGEAFF
. TRBD1 TRBJ2-2 TRBV7-9 TGTGCCAGCAGCCTCCGACAGGGCACCGGGGAGCTGTTTTTT CASSLRQGTGELFF
once . TRBJ2-2 TRBV7-9 TGTGCCAGTAGCGGTGACAGGTGGGGTGGGGAGCTGTTTTTT CASSGDRWGGELFF
. . TRBJ1-3 TRBV7-2 TGTGCCAGCAGCTCCCCCAGAGGGGGAAAGCAAGACGGAAACACCATATATTTT CASSSPRGGKQDGNTIYF
. . TRBJ2-1 TRBV23-1 TGCGCCAGCAGTCAAAGGGGGAAACACAATGAGCAGTTCTTC CASSQRGKHNEQFF
. TRBD1 TRBJ2-3 TRBV4-2 TGTGCCAGCAGCATCAACCGGGACAGGGGACGGGGCACAGATACGCAGTATTTT CASSINRDRGRGTDTQYF
. TRBD2 TRBJ2-3 TRBV29-1 TGCAGCACCTCCCCCAAGCGGGGGGGCACAGATACGCAGTATTTT CSTSPKRGGTDTQYF
. TRBD1 TRBJ1-2 TRBV7-2 TGTGCCAGCAGCCCCGGACTCAACAGGGGCTATGGCTACACCTTC CASSPGLNRGYGYTF
few . TRBJ1-2 TRBV11-2 TGTGCCAGCAGCCCCTCCCAATATGGCTACACCTTC CASSPSQYGYTF
. . TRBJ2-3 TRBV9 TGTGCCAGCAGCGTAGATCGTTTATCAGGAGATACGCAGTATTTT CASSVDRLSGDTQYF
. . TRBJ2-4 TRBV3-1/TRBV3-2 TGTGCCAGCAGCCAAGGGGCGAACATTCAGTACTTC CASSQGANIQYF
. . TRBJ2-2 TRBV9 TGTGCCAGCAGCACCTTCCGGGTCCGGAACACCGGGGAGCTGTTTTTT CASSTFRVRNTGELFF
. . TRBJ1-2 TRBV10-2 TGCGCCAGCAGCGATGCAGGGGCCTCTAACTATGGCTACACCTTC CASSDAGASNYGYTF
few . TRBJ1-2 TRBV6-1 TGTGCCAGCAGTGATCAGGGACCTGGCTACACCTTC CASSDQGPGYTF
. TRBD1 TRBJ1-2 TRBV15 TGTGCCACCAGCAGAGCCAGGACAGGGATAGACTATGGCTACACCTTC CATSRARTGIDYGYTF
. . TRBJ1-2 TRBV5-1 TGCGCCAGCAGGTCTGGCCAGGTCTATGGCTACACCTTC CASRSGQVYGYTF
. TRBD1 TRBJ2-7 TRBV6-1 TGTGCCAGCAGTGAAGCGCAGGGGGTATACTACGAGCAGTACTTC CASSEAQGVYYEQYF
. . TRBJ1-1 TRBV24-1 TGTGCCACCAGTGGTCAACCTGGGGGGGAGGTTTTCTTT CATSGQPGGEVFF
. . TRBJ2-5 TRBV7-2 TGTGCCAGCAGCTTAAAAGAGACCCAGTACTTC CASSLKETQYF
. . TRBJ1-3 TRBV19 TGTGCCAGTAGACCCGAAAGGCCGGAATCAGGAAACACCATATATTTT CASRPERPESGNTIYF
many . TRBJ1-1 TRBV4-1 TGCGCCAGCAGCCCCCCGACTCCGAGGACTGTAAGGGACACTGAAGCTTTCTTT CASSPPTPRTVRDTEAFF
. . TRBJ1-1 TRBV5-1 TGCGCCAGCAGCCTGGGAACAGGGAGGGGGAGCACTGAAGCTTTCTTT CASSLGTGRGSTEAFF
. . TRBJ1-5 TRBV7-7 TGTGCTAGCAGGTGCTACTGCCATCAGCCCCAGCATTTT CASRCYCHQPQHF
. TRBD1 TRBJ2-5 TRBV30 TGTGCCTGGGATCGGGACAGCGGAGAGACCCAGTACTTC CAWDRDSGETQYF
. TRBD2 TRBJ2-1 TRBV5-1 TGCGCCAGCAGTAGTGGCCGGACTAGCGGGGGCCCCAGCTCCTACAATGAGCAGTTCTTC CASSSGRTSGGPSSYNEQFF
. TRBD1 TRBJ2-5 TRBV2 TGTGCCAGCAGTGGCACAGGGGGCCTGGAGACCCAGTACTTC CASSGTGGLETQYF
. TRBD1 TRBJ2-5 TRBV6-2/TRBV6-3 TGTGCCAGCAGCCCATCAGGACAGGGGACCTCATATATATTCCCCCGGCAGGAGACCCAGTACTTC CASSPSGQGTSYIFPRQETQYF
. . TRBJ1-2 TRBV3-1/TRBV3-2 TGTGCCAGCAGCCCGCTCGAGGGGGGCGGCTATGGCTACACCTTC CASSPLEGGGYGYTF
. . TRBJ1-2 TRBV30 TGTGCCTGGATCCCAGGGGCGGGATTCTATGGCTACACCTTC CAWIPGAGFYGYTF
. TRBD1 TRBJ1-3 TRBV19 TGTGCCAGTAGTATTTTTCACAGGGGGCCTGGAAACACCATATATTTT CASSIFHRGPGNTIYF
. . TRBJ2-1 TRBV5-1 TGCGCCAGCAGCTTGAGACCTAGCTCCTACAATGAGCAGTTCTTC CASSLRPSSYNEQFF